The text below deals with one T cell receptor (beta chain). The antigen is undetermined. The data were taken from a study of T cell responses to AZD1222 COVID-19 vaccine. Overall study results and limits: Seropositive status at baseline applied to only six AZD1222 recipients. In a largely white British group with more females than males, clonal diversity was possibly underestimated. Spike-spanning, vaccine-associated CD4 TCRs were dominant at 160-218 and 743-854.

The V gene's germline CDR1 is ENHRY and CDR2 SYGVKD. The CDR3 spans 15 residues. V shed 3 bases, J shed 8 bases, and the junction held 5 bases outside the gene matches. Sequencing was performed with immunoSEQ multiplex PCR; in TCRdb, only in-frame clones are kept and a portion is missing. Of about 140,000 clones detected, 92% appear once; the ten largest clones hold roughly 3.1%. The source material was peripheral blood, sampled on day 0 of AZD1222 vaccination. The rearrangement joins TRBV10-3 to TRBJ1-6; 9 bases map to TRBD1. This TCR was sampled from an adult in good health. The CDR3 sequence is CAISETRDRDSPLHF. The CDR3 DNA sequence: TGTGCCATCAGTGAAACCCGGGACAGGGATTCACCCCTCCACTTT.